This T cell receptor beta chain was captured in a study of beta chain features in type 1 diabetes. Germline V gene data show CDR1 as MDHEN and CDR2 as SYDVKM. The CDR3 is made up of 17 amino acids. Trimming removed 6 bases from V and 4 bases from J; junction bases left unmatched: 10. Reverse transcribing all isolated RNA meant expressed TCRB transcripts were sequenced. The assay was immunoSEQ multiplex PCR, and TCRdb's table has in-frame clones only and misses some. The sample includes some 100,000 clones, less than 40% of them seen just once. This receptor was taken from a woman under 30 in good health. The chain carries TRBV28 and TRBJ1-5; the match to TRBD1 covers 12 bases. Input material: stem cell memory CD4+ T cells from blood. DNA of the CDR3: TGTGCCAGCAGAGCTACCGGGACAGGGGGCTGGAATCAGCCCCAGCATTTT. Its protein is CASRATGTGGWNQPQHF.